This T cell receptor (beta chain) was identified in a study of T cell responses to AZD1222 COVID-19 vaccine. Turning to the study itself: Pooled samples include second doses given at about 4 or 12 weeks. General study results and limits: At baseline, just 5 or 6 AZD1222 recipients tested seropositive.

Clones were read by immunoSEQ multiplex PCR, and TCRdb kept only the in-frame ones, dropping some. The sample lists over 45,000 clones; approximately 85% were seen once. Concerning this clone: What it binds is unknown.

The CDR3 is made up of 14 amino acids. The V gene's germline CDR1 is SEHNR and CDR2 FQNEAQ (reference sequence). V was clipped by 2 bases and J by 4 bases, with 12 bases between them. The V and J genes are TRBV7-9 and TRBJ2-7; weak D call: TRBD1 (5 bases). Sequences were derived from peripheral blood, sampled on day 0 of AZD1222 vaccination. The sequence derives from an adult in good health. The CDR3 loop is CASSLRGNRYEQYF. Here the CDR3 DNA reads TGTGCCAGCAGCTTAAGGGGTAATAGGTACGAGCAGTACTTC.